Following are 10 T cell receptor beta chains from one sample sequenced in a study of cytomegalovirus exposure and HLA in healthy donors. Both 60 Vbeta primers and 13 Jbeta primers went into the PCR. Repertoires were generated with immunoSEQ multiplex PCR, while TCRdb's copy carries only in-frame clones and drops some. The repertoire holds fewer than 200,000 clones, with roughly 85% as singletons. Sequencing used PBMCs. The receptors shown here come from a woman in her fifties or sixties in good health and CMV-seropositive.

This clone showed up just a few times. The CDR3 DNA sequence: TGTGCCAGCAGCGCATCCGGGACTAGCGGGAGAATGGGCACCGGGGAGCTGTTTTTT. Encoded protein: CASSASGTSGRMGTGELFF. The chain is built from TRBV9 and TRBJ2-2, with 14 bases identical to TRBD2. Trimming removed 3 bases from V and 4 bases from J; junction bases left unmatched: 11. The CDR3 sequence is 19 residues long. Germline-derived CDR1 and CDR2 are SGDLS and YYNGEE.

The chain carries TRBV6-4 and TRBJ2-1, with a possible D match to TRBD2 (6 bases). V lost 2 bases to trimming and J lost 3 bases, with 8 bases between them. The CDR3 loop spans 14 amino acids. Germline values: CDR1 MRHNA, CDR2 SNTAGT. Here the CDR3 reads CASSDGGNYNEQFF. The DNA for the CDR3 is TGTGCCAGCAGTGACGGGGGGAACTACAATGAGCAGTTCTTC.

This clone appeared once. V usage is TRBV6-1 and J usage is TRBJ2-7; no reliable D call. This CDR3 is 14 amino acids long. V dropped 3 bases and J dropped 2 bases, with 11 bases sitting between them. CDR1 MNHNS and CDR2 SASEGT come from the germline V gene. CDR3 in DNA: TGTGCCAGCAGTGACCCAGGCTCAGCCTACGAGCAGTACTTC. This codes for CASSDPGSAYEQYF.

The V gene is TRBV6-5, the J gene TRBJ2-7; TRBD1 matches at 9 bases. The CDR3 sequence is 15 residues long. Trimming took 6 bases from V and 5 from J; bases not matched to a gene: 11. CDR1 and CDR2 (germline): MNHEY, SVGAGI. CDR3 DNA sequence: TGTGCCAGCAGACCCACCGGGGGGACAGGGAACGAGCAGTACTTC. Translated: CASRPTGGTGNEQYF.

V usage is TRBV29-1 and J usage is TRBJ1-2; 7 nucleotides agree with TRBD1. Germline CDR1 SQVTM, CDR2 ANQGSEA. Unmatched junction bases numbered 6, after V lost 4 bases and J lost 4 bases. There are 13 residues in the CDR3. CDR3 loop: CSVGIAGGYGYTF. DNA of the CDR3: TGCAGCGTTGGAATCGCAGGGGGCTATGGCTACACCTTC. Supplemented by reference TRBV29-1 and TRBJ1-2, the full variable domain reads SAVISQKPSRDICQRGTSLTIQCQVDSQVTMMFWYRQQPGQSLTLIATANQGSEATYESGFVIDKFPISRPNLTFSTLTVSNMSPEDSSIYLCSVGIAGGYGYTFGSGTRLTVV.

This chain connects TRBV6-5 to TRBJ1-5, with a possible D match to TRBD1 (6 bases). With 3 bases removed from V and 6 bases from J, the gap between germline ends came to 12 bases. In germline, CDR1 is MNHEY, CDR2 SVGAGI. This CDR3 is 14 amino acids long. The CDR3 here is CASSYGGASQPQHF. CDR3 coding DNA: TGTGCCAGCAGTTATGGGGGGGCTAGTCAGCCCCAGCATTTT.

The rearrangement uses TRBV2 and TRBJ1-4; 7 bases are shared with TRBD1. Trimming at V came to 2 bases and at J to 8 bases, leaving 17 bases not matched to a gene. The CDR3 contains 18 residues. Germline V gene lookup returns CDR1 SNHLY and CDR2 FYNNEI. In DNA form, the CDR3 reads TGTGCCAGCAGTGAATCCCAAAGCGGACGGACAGGTCAGGAAAAACTGTTTTTT. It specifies CASSESQSGRTGQEKLFF.

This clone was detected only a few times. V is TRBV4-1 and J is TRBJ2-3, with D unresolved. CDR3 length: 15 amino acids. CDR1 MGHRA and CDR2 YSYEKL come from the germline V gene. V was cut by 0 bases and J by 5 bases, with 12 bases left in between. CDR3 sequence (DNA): TGCGCCAGCAGCCAAGATCGGCAGTGGAGAGATACGCAGTATTTT. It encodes CASSQDRQWRDTQYF.

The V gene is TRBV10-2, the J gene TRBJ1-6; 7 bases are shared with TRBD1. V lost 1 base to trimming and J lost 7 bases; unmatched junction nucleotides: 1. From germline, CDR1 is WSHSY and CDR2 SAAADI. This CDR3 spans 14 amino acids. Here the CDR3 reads CASSELGQNSPLHF. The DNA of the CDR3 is TGCGCCAGCAGTGAGTTGGGACAGAATTCACCCCTCCACTTT.

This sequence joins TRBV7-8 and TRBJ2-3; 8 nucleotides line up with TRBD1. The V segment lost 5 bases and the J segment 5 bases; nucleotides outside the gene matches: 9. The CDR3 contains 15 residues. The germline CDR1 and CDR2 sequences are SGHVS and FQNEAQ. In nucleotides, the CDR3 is TGTGCCAGCAGCAAAGGGGGCAGGGGGCAAGATACGCAGTATTTT. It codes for CASSKGGRGQDTQYF.